Listed here is a single TCR beta chain. The data originate from a study of T cell responses to AZD1222 COVID-19 vaccine. Profiling relied on immunoSEQ multiplex PCR, and the TCRdb table lists in-frame clones only, not all of them. The data hold some 120,000 clones, with roughly 92% observed a single time. Trimming left V 0 bases short and J 5 bases short, with 8 bases between. CDR1 and CDR2 from the germline V gene are SGHNT and YYREEE (reference sequence). This CDR3 contains 14 residues. The specimen comprised peripheral blood, sampled 28 days after the second AZD1222 dose. The chain carries TRBV5-4 and TRBJ2-2; possible D gene TRBD1, 5 bases. The source of this sequence is an adult who received the AZD1222 COVID-19 vaccine. CDR3 protein: CASSLVRGTGELFF. The CDR3 DNA sequence: TGTGCCAGCAGCTTGGTTAGGGGAACCGGGGAGCTGTTTTTT.